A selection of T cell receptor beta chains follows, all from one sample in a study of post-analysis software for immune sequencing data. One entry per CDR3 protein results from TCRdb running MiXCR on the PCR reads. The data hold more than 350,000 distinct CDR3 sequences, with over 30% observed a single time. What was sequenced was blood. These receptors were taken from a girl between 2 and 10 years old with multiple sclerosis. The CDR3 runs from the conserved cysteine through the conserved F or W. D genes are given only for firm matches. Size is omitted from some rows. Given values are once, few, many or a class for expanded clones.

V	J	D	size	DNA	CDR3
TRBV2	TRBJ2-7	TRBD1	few	TGTGCCAGCAGTAACCGGGACAGGGGAGGCCGCGAGCAGTACTTC	CASSNRDRGGREQYF
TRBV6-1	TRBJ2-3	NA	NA	TGTGCCAGCAGTCCTCTTCAAATAGATACGCAGTATTTT	CASSPLQIDTQYF
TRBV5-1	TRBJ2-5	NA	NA	TGCGCCAGCAGCTTGTTCGCGGCACAAGAGACCCAGTACTTC	CASSLFAAQETQYF
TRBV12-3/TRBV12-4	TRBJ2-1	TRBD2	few	TGTGCCAGCAGTCCTGGGACTACCTCGGAGAATGAGCAGTTCTTC	CASSPGTTSENEQFF
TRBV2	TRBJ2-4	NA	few	TGTGCCAGCAGGTTGACAGGGCCGGGGGACATTCAGTACTTC	CASRLTGPGDIQYF
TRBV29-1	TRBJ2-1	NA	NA	TGCAGCGTTGACGCTTGGGGGTTCAATAATGAGCAGTTCTTC	CSVDAWGFNNEQFF
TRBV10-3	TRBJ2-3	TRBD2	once	TGTGCCATCAGTGAGTCGAGGACTAGCGGGACGGCAGATACGCAGTATTTT	CAISESRTSGTADTQYF
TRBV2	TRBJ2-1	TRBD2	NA	TGTGCCAGCAGTCCTACTAGCGCCTCCTACAATGAGCAGTTCTTC	CASSPTSASYNEQFF
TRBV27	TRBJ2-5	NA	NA	TGTGCCAGCAGTTTCATTGGAACGGGGGAGACCCAGTACTTC	CASSFIGTGETQYF
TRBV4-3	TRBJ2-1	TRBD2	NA	TGCGCCAGCAGCTACGGACTAGCGGGTAGCCCCTACAATGAGCAGTTCTTC	CASSYGLAGSPYNEQFF
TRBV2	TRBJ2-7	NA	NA	TGTGCCAGCAGTGATGGGGGGAGGATGAACGAGCAGTACTTC	CASSDGGRMNEQYF
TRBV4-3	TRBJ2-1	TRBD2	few	TGCGCCAGCAGCCAAGAGGGACTAGCGGGCGAGTCCTACAATGAGCAGTTCTTC	CASSQEGLAGESYNEQFF
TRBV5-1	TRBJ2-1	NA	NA	TGCGCCAGCAGCTTGATACAGGGCGCGACATACAATGAGCAGTTCTTC	CASSLIQGATYNEQFF
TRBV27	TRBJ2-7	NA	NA	TGTGCCAGCAGTGAAGGTCGTTATCCCCCTTACGAGCAGTACTTC	CASSEGRYPPYEQYF
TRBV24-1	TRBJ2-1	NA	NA	TGTGCCACCAGCGTCGCGACCGGGACCTACAATGAGCAGTTCTTC	CATSVATGTYNEQFF
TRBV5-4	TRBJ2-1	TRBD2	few	TGTGCCAGCAGCCTAGATACCGGGACTAGCGACAATGAGCAGTTCTTC	CASSLDTGTSDNEQFF
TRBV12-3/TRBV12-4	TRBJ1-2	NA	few	TGTGCCAGCAGTTTCTTCGAGCGACCTAACTATGGCTACACCTTC	CASSFFERPNYGYTF
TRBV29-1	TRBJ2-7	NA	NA	TGCAGCGTTGAAGGGGAAGCGGGCCCGACCTACGAGCAGTACTTC	CSVEGEAGPTYEQYF
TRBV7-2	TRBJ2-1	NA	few	TGTGCCAGCAGCACCGCCAACAATGAGCAGTTCTTC	CASSTANNEQFF
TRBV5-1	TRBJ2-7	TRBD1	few	TGCGCCAGCAGCTACGGAACGGGACAGGGTTCCACCTACGAGCAGTACTTC	CASSYGTGQGSTYEQYF